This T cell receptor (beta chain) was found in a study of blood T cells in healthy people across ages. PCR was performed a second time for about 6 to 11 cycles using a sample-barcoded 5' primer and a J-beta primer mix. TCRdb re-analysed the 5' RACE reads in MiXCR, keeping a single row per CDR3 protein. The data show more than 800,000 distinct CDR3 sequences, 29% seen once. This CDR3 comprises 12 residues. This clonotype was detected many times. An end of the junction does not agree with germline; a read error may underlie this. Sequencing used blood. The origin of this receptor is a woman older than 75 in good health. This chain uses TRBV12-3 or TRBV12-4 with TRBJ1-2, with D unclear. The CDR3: CASSLGRYGYTF. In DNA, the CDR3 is TGTGCCAGCAGCTTAGGGCGTTATGGCTACACCTTC.